Listed below are T cell receptor beta chains from one sample, sequenced in a study of human T cells and chemical hapten exposure. TCRdb reanalysed the reads using MiXCR and keeps one entry per CDR3 protein. The sample lists around 120,000 distinct CDR3 sequences; 8% to 9.5% were seen once. The sequenced sample was whole blood. Source of these receptors: a human donor in good health. Some clones in this sample may be carry-over from other donors' samples. CDR3s include the opening cysteine and the closing phenylalanine or tryptophan. The D gene is left open where the match is weak. Only part of the rows carry a size: once, few, many, or a class if the clone is expanded.

J gene,D gene,clone size,V gene,CDR3 DNA,CDR3 protein
TRBJ2-1,-,few,TRBV27,TGTGCCAGCAGAGAAGTAGGCACTACGGGTGAGCAGTTCTTC,CASREVGTTGEQFF
TRBJ2-1,TRBD2,few,TRBV4-1,TGCGCCAGCAGCCGCCTTGAGGGAGGGCCGGGGGGTGAGCAGTTCTTC,CASSRLEGGPGGEQFF
TRBJ1-1,TRBD1,-,TRBV7-2,TGTGCCAGCAGCCCGGACAGGACCCTCACTGAAGCTTTCTTT,CASSPDRTLTEAFF
TRBJ1-1,-,many,TRBV19,TGTGCCAGTAGTAAGGGGGGATTGCGGAACACTGAAGCTTTCTTT,CASSKGGLRNTEAFF
TRBJ1-1,TRBD1,few,TRBV20-1,TGCAGTGCTAGCCATAGACGACAGGGGGCCTCAGAGAACACTGAAGCTTTCTTT,CSASHRRQGASENTEAFF
TRBJ2-5,TRBD2,-,TRBV29-1,TGCAGCGTTGATTCGGGGGGCCAAGAGACCCAGTACTTC,CSVDSGGQETQYF
TRBJ1-2,-,few,TRBV20-1,TGCAGTGCTAGAGATCACGGGGGACCAGCTGGCTACACCTTC,CSARDHGGPAGYTF
TRBJ2-7,-,-,TRBV7-9,TGTGCCAGCAGCTTAGACAGGGTCGGGAACGAGCAGTACTTC,CASSLDRVGNEQYF
TRBJ2-2,TRBD1,few,TRBV5-1,TGCGCCAGCAGCTTGTCTGAGACAGGGGACACCGGGGAGCTGTTTTTT,CASSLSETGDTGELFF
TRBJ2-2,-,few,TRBV25-1,TGTGCCAGCAATTCAGAGCGGAACACCGGGGAGCTGTTTTTT,CASNSERNTGELFF
TRBJ2-3,-,many,TRBV4-3,TGCGCCAGCAGCCAAGGCCCGGCTAGCCCTAGCACAGATACGCAGTATTTT,CASSQGPASPSTDTQYF